The T cell receptor beta chain under discussion was sequenced for a study of T-cell reconstitution after alpha-beta-depleted transplantation in children. Using unique molecular identifiers, the investigators prepared the TCRbeta library. TCRdb reprocessed the PCR reads with MiXCR, giving one entry per CDR3 protein. The data contain around 450,000 distinct CDR3 sequences, roughly 16% of them singletons. This clonotype was seen a few times. V shed 5 bases and J shed 6 bases, with 11 bases lying between them. CDR3 length: 13 amino acids. The germline V gene has CDR1 SGHTA and CDR2 FQGNSA. The TCR sequence derives from a boy under three years old who had a stem cell transplant for Wiskott-Aldrich syndrome, so the T cells may come from the graft donor. The chain combines TRBV7-2 with TRBJ2-4; D gene uncertain. The source material was PBMCs, mostly from graft donor cells, sampled 360 days after TCRalphabeta/CD19-depleted stem cell transplant. The CDR3 protein is CASSPFLRNIQYF. CDR3 DNA sequence: TGTGCCAGCAGCCCATTTCTAAGAAACATTCAGTACTTC.